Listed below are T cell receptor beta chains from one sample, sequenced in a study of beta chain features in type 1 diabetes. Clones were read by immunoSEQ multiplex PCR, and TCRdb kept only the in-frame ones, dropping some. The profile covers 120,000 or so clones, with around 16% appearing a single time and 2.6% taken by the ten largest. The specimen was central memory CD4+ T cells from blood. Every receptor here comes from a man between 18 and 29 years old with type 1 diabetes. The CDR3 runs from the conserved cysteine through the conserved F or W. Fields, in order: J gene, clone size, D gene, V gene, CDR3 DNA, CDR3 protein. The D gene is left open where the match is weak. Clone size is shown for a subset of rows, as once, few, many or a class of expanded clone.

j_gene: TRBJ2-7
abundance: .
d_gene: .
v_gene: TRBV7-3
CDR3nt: TGTGCCAGCACCTTTGACTATACCCGGGTGTTGGGGCAGTACTTC
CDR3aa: CASTFDYTRVLGQYF

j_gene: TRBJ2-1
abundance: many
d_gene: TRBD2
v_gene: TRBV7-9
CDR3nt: TGTGCCAGCAGCCGGACTAGGAATGAGCAGTTCTTC
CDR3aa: CASSRTRNEQFF

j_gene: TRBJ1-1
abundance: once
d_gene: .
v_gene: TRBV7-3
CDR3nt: TGTGCCAGCAGCGCCCGACGGACCACGACAGCTTTCTTT
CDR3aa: CASSARRTTTAFF

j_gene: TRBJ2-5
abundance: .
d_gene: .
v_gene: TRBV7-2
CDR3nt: TGTGCCAGCAGCCCGCGAACCCAAGAGACCCAGTACTTC
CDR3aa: CASSPRTQETQYF

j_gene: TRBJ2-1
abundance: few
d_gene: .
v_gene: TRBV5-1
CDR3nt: TGCGCCCCCTCGGACGGGCGATGGAATGAGCAGTTCTTC
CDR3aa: CAPSDGRWNEQFF

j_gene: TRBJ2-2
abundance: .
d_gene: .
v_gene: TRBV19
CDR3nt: TGTGCCAGTAGTACACCGACAGCCCCGAACACCGGGGAGCTGTTTTTT
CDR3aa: CASSTPTAPNTGELFF

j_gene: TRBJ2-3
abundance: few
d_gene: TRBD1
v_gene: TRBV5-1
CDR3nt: TGCGCCAGCAGCCCTGGACAGGACTTAGATACGCAGTATTTT
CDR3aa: CASSPGQDLDTQYF

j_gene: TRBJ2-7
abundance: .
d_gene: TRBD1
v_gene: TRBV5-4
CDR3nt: TGTGCCAGCAGCCGCAATAGGGACAGGGGGAAGGACGAGCAGTACTTC
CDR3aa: CASSRNRDRGKDEQYF

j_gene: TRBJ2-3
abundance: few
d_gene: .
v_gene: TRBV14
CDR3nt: TGTGCCAGCAGCCCGTCCTCAGATACGCAGTATTTT
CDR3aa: CASSPSSDTQYF

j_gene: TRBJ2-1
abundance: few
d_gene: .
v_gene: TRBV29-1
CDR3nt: TGCAGCGTTATCCGGGACTCACCGTACAATGAGCAGTTCTTC
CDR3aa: CSVIRDSPYNEQFF

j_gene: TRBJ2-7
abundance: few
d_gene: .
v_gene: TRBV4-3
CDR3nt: TGCGCCAGCAGCCGGGTGCGAGGGATTCCCTCCTACGAGCAGTACTTC
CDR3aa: CASSRVRGIPSYEQYF

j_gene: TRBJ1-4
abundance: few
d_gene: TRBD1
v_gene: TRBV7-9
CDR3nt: TGTGCCAGCAGCTTAGCAGGGGGCTATGAAAAACTGTTTTTT
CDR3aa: CASSLAGGYEKLFF